The 29 T cell receptor beta chains listed next were all sequenced from one sample in a study of regulatory T cells in long-lasting Graves disease. Construction of the TCR beta libraries employed iRepertoire HTBI primers in conjunction with Arm-PCR of CDR3 regions. TCRdb fed the multiplex PCR reads into MiXCR, producing one record per CDR3 protein. This sample carries hundreds of thousands of distinct CDR3 sequences, under 25% of them seen once, and the ten largest clones take 7.8%. The time point here: persistent/refractory GD, antithyroid drugs over 5 years with positive TRAb. Construction of the TCR library relied on RNA isolated from PBMCs. This specimen consisted of peripheral blood mononuclear cells (PBMCs), obtained when the disease was refractory, from a patient treated with antithyroid drugs. Source of these receptors: a female donor with Graves disease.

This clonotype has more than one count but fewer than ten. The chain combines TRBV5-1 with TRBJ2-7; no clear D gene. The CDR3 sequence is 15 residues long. Germline CDR1 reads SGHRS; CDR2 reads YFSETQ. Between the trimmed V and J ends, which lost 1 base and 3 bases, there was a span of 14 bases. In DNA form, the CDR3 reads TGCGCCAGCAGCTTGTTAGCCGGAGACGTCTACGAGCAGTACTTC. It encodes CASSLLAGDVYEQYF.

This clonotype was observed a handful of times. V gene TRBV7-9 combines with J gene TRBJ2-2, with unresolved D. There are 15 residues in the CDR3. V was cut by 5 bases and J by 7 bases, with 17 bases left in between. Germline CDR1 reads SEHNR; CDR2 reads FQNEAQ (reference sequence). This CDR3 is CASSPLVEDGGELFF. The CDR3 DNA reads as TGTGCCAGCAGCCCCCTCGTTGAGGACGGCGGGGAGCTGTTTTTT.

The genes are TRBV9 and TRBJ2-2; tentatively, D is TRBD2 (6 bases). CDR1 SGDLS and CDR2 YYNGEE come from the germline V gene. The ends were cut back, 3 bases at V and 5 bases at J, with 11 bases in the middle. The CDR3 length is 14 residues. This CDR3 reads CASSAARGTGELFF. Written as DNA, the CDR3 is TGTGCCAGCAGCGCCGCACGGGGGACCGGGGAGCTGTTTTTT.

CDR3 amino acids: CASSHYDSRNQPQHF. The DNA of the CDR3 is TGCGCCAGCAGCCATTACGACAGCCGCAATCAGCCCCAGCATTTT. This rearrangement joins TRBV4-1 to TRBJ1-5; the D gene is possibly TRBD1 (5 bases). CDR1 and CDR2 (germline): MGHRA, YSYEKL. The CDR3 has 15 amino acids. Trimming took 3 bases from V and 2 from J, leaving 11 bases between them.

This clonotype was observed a few times. The rearrangement links TRBV7-2 to TRBJ1-3; D gene uncertain. The V end was cut by 5 bases, the J end by 7 bases, with 6 bases between. The CDR3 is 11 residues long. Germline V lookup: CDR1 SGHTA, CDR2 FQGNSA. The chain's CDR3 is CASSPSNTIYF. The CDR3 coding sequence is TGTGCCAGCAGCCCGAGTAACACCATATATTTT.

The chain carries TRBV4-1 and TRBJ1-5; D is uncertain. The CDR3 extends over 13 amino acids. Trimming removed 0 bases at V and 8 bases at J, with 8 bases between. Looked up from germline, CDR1 is MGHRA and CDR2 is YSYEKL. DNA for the CDR3: TGCGCCAGCAGCCAAGACGAGAGGAAGCCCCAGCATTTT. Its translation is CASSQDERKPQHF.

This chain uses TRBV12-5 with TRBJ2-3; TRBD2 aligns across 9 bases. CDR1 is LGHNT, CDR2 FRNRAP, per germline. Losses at the gene ends were 6 bases for V and 1 base for J; bases not matched to a gene: 11. There are 17 residues in the CDR3. The CDR3: CASGPSAGGPGTDTQYF. In DNA form, the CDR3 reads TGTGCTAGTGGCCCTTCGGCGGGAGGGCCCGGCACAGATACGCAGTATTTT. The full variable domain, its missing parts supplied by reference TRBV12-5 and TRBJ2-3, is DARVTQTPRHKVTEMGQEVTMRCQPILGHNTVFWYRQTMMQGLELLAYFRNRAPLDDSGMPKDRFSAEMPDATLATLKIQPSEPRDSAVYFCASGPSAGGPGTDTQYFGPGTRLTVL.

This clonotype was detected ten times or more. The rearrangement joins TRBV24-1 to TRBJ2-5, with TRBD1 matching 7 bases. The length of the CDR3 is 16 residues. Losses at the gene ends were 5 bases for V and 2 bases for J; bases not matched to a gene: 10. Germline values: CDR1 KGHDR, CDR2 SFDVKD. This CDR3 reads CATSVGWDSEQETQYF. The CDR3 DNA reads as TGTGCCACCAGTGTGGGTTGGGACAGCGAACAAGAGACCCAGTACTTC.

This clonotype appeared many times. This chain joins TRBV11-2 and TRBJ2-5; 10 bases match TRBD2. V gave up 6 bases and J gave up 3 bases; unmatched junction bases: 1. Germline V gene data show CDR1 as SGHAT and CDR2 as FQNNGV. The CDR3 sequence is 13 residues long. DNA of the CDR3: TGTGCCAGCAGAGGACTAGCGGAAGAGACCCAGTACTTC. Protein: CASRGLAEETQYF.

This clonotype showed up just a few times. The chain is built from TRBV19 and TRBJ2-7; TRBD2 agrees at 7 bases. Germline V CDR1 and CDR2: LNHDA, SQIVND (reference sequence). Trimming at V came to 8 bases and at J to 3 bases, leaving 13 bases not matched to a gene. This CDR3 spans 15 amino acids. The CDR3 DNA follows: TGTGCCAGTCAAGGCCCTATAGCGGGCAACTACGAGCAGTACTTC. Residues: CASQGPIAGNYEQYF. Full variable domain (missing parts from reference TRBV19 and TRBJ2-7): DGGITQSPKYLFRKEGQNVTLSCEQNLNHDAMYWYRQDPGQGLRLIYYSQIVNDFQKGDIAEGYSVSREKKESFPLTVTSAQKNPTAFYLCASQGPIAGNYEQYFGPGTRLTVT.

This clonotype has a handful of counts. The V gene is TRBV3-1, the J gene TRBJ1-6; the match to TRBD1 covers 7 bases. The CDR3 has 18 amino acids. V trimming: 0 bases; J trimming: 3 bases; junction bases outside the gene matches: 8. Germline values: CDR1 LGHDT, CDR2 YNNKEL (reference sequence). For the CDR3, the DNA is TGTGCCAGCAGCCAAGACCCGAACAGGGGTTTCTATAATTCACCCCTCCACTTT. Translating it yields CASSQDPNRGFYNSPLHF.

This clonotype was found a few times. The missing conserved phenylalanine or tryptophan at the end of this CDR3 makes a read error likely. The rearrangement uses TRBV19 and TRBJ1-5; D gene unclear. V was pared by 6 bases and J by 0 bases, with 9 bases between. This CDR3 is built from 14 residues. CDR1 is LNHDA, CDR2 SQIVND, per germline (reference sequence). The chain's CDR3 is CASRDQDSNQPQHS. CDR3 coding DNA: TGTGCCAGTAGGGATCAGGATAGCAATCAGCCCCAGCATTCT.

This clonotype was recorded a few times. The chain uses TRBV24-1 and TRBJ2-5; D might be TRBD2 (6 bases). The CDR3 is made up of 15 amino acids. Trimming stripped 1 base from V and 0 bases from J, with 8 bases between. Germline V gene sequence: CDR1 KGHDR, CDR2 SFDVKD. The CDR3 nucleotides are TGTGCCACCAGTGATTTTGGCGGGAACCAAGAGACCCAGTACTTC. Its protein product is CATSDFGGNQETQYF.

This clonotype was counted at least ten times. The J gene is TRBJ1-1, the V gene TRBV29-1; D unclear. CDR1 is SQVTM, CDR2 ANQGSEA, per germline. The CDR3 consists of 12 residues. Trimming left V 2 bases short and J 3 bases short, with 7 bases between. The CDR3 bases are TGCAGCGTTGAAACTGGGTACACTGAAGCTTTCTTT. As protein: CSVETGYTEAFF.

CDR3 nucleotide sequence: TGTGCCAGCAGCAAACAACACATGGTTGGAAACACCATATATTTT. Its protein product is CASSKQHMVGNTIYF. The J gene is TRBJ1-3, the V gene TRBV7-2; D unclear. V lost 5 bases to trimming and J lost 3 bases, with 14 bases between them. Germline V CDR1 and CDR2: SGHTA, FQGNSA. The CDR3 spans 15 residues.

Many counts were recorded for this clonotype. The chain links TRBV3-1 to TRBJ2-4; possibly TRBD2 for D (5 bases). Deletions cut 0 bases from V and 0 bases from J, with 18 bases between. Germline V lookup: CDR1 LGHDT, CDR2 YNNKEL (reference sequence). The length of the CDR3 is 19 residues. The CDR3 sequence is CASSQEFPLIEGAKNIQYF. CDR3 nucleotides: TGTGCCAGCAGCCAAGAATTCCCCTTGATTGAGGGAGCCAAAAACATTCAGTACTTC.

This clonotype was recorded at least ten times. V and J are TRBV18 and TRBJ1-2; 12 bases line up with TRBD1. Trimming removed 1 base from V and 5 bases from J; junction bases left unmatched: 2. The CDR3 is made up of 15 amino acids. Germline V gene data show CDR1 as KGHSH and CDR2 as LQKENI. Here the CDR3 DNA reads TGTGCCAGCTCACCACGGGACAGGGGGCCGTATGGCTACACCTTC. It yields the protein CASSPRDRGPYGYTF.

This clonotype was seen ten or more times. The chain is built from TRBV28 and TRBJ1-2; D unresolved. This CDR3 region has 14 residues. Germline V lookup: CDR1 MDHEN, CDR2 SYDVKM. Trimming pared 10 bases from V and 0 bases from J, leaving 15 bases between. Here the CDR3 reads CAIGRGIANYGYTF. DNA of the CDR3: TGTGCCATCGGACGGGGAATAGCTAACTATGGCTACACCTTC.

The chain combines TRBV9 with TRBJ2-7; tentative D call: TRBD1 (6 bases). The CDR3 is 14 amino acids. Germline V lookup: CDR1 SGDLS, CDR2 YYNGEE. Trimming removed 4 bases at V and 9 bases at J, with 20 bases between. The CDR3 spells CASSLSGQLTGQYF. CDR3 coding DNA: TGTGCCAGCAGCCTTTCTGGACAGTTAACAGGGCAGTACTTC.

In its sample, this clonotype was seen many times. The chain links TRBV20-1 to TRBJ1-1; 7 bases are shared with TRBD1. The CDR3 covers 15 residues. From germline, CDR1 is DFQATT and CDR2 SNEGSKA (reference sequence). The trim removed 3 bases at V and 8 bases at J, leaving 15 bases unmatched. CDR3 nucleotides: TGCAGTGCTAGCAAGTTTTGGACAGGAAACGGGGAAGCTTTCTTT. It encodes CSASKFWTGNGEAFF.

In this sample, this clonotype turned up many times. Sequence at one end of the junction differs from germline and may be a read error. V is TRBV5-1 and J is TRBJ2-7, with TRBD1 matching 11 bases. Germline V CDR1 and CDR2: SGHRS, YFSETQ. The CDR3 runs 15 residues. The chain's CDR3 is CASSLVGTGGYEQYF. In nucleotides, the CDR3 is TGTGCCAGCAGCTTAGTCGGGACAGGGGGTTACGAGCAGTACTTC.

This clonotype was seen repeatedly, ten times or more. This sequence joins TRBV6-5 and TRBJ2-7; no clear D gene. V gave up 1 base and J gave up 3 bases, with 7 bases separating them. The CDR3 spans 13 residues. The germline V gene encodes CDR1 MNHEY and CDR2 SVGAGI. The CDR3 DNA reads TGTGCCAGCAGTTACTTGGCTAGCTACGAGCAGTACTTC. It yields the protein CASSYLASYEQYF.

The CDR3 region has the DNA TGCGCCAGCAGCTGGACAGGGGAAGGCGAGCAGTACTTC. Its protein product is CASSWTGEGEQYF. V gene TRBV5-1 combines with J gene TRBJ2-7, with 9 bases fitting TRBD1. The junction had 4 bases not matched to a gene; V was cut back by 3 bases and J by 6 bases. There are 13 residues in the CDR3. CDR1 and CDR2 from the germline V gene are SGHRS and YFSETQ.

The genes are TRBV19 and TRBJ1-5, with D uncertain. CDR1 is LNHDA and CDR2 is SQIVND in the germline V gene (reference sequence). This CDR3 has 12 amino acids. V was trimmed by 6 bases and J by 3 bases, leaving 6 bases between them. CDR3 nucleotide sequence: TGTGCCAGTAGCTATTTCAATCAGCCCCAGCATTTT. It codes for CASSYFNQPQHF.

The V gene is TRBV6-1, the J gene TRBJ2-7, with D tentatively TRBD2 (6 bases). Germline-derived CDR1 and CDR2 are MNHNS and SASEGT. Trimming took 3 bases from V and 3 from J, leaving 12 bases between them. The CDR3 consists of 14 residues. This chain's CDR3 is CASSEIGGHYEQYF. Here the CDR3 DNA reads TGTGCCAGCAGTGAGATCGGAGGGCACTACGAGCAGTACTTC.

J is TRBJ2-7 and V is TRBV9; 9 nucleotides line up with TRBD2. Germline V gene data show CDR1 as SGDLS and CDR2 as YYNGEE. This CDR3 spans 15 amino acids. The trim removed 0 bases at V and 3 bases at J, leaving 4 bases unmatched. The CDR3 DNA follows: TGTGCCAGCAGCGTAGGACTAGCGGTAAACTACGAGCAGTACTTC. Its protein product is CASSVGLAVNYEQYF.

The chain joins TRBV29-1 to TRBJ2-2; D uncertain. There are 12 residues in the CDR3. The V and J ends lost 4 bases and 4 bases respectively, with 7 bases between them. The germline V gene encodes CDR1 SQVTM and CDR2 ANQGSEA. In nucleotides, the CDR3 is TGCAGCGTTGCGGTTGGCACCGGGGAGCTGTTTTTT. It encodes CSVAVGTGELFF.

The sample holds many counts of this clonotype. The CDR3 DNA is TGTGCCAGCAGTTATAATAGCGCACAAAAGGAGCTGTTTTTT. It specifies CASSYNSAQKELFF. The rearrangement links TRBV6-2 or TRBV6-3 to TRBJ2-2, with a tentative D call TRBD2 (5 bases). The germline V and J ends were trimmed by 3 bases and 10 bases, with 15 bases remaining between them. Germline V gene lookup returns CDR1 MNHEY and CDR2 SVGEGT. The CDR3 sequence is 14 residues long.

This clonotype has ten or more counts. This chain connects TRBV2 to TRBJ2-7; D gene ambiguous. This CDR3 comprises 14 residues. The germline CDR1 and CDR2 sequences are SNHLY and FYNNEI. V lost 6 bases, J lost 2 bases, and 14 bases lay in between. CDR3 loop: CASRPDGIAYEQYF. The CDR3 bases are TGTGCCAGCAGACCGGATGGGATCGCCTACGAGCAGTACTTC.